A single sample gave rise to the 2 T cell receptor beta chains below, sequenced in a study of blood T cell repertoires in COVID-19. Assay used: immunoSEQ multiplex PCR; TCRdb lists only in-frame clones, some missing. Counted here are about 120,000 clones, approximately 85% occurring once; the ten biggest clones make up around 3.4%. The sequencing sample was made of peripheral blood. The receptors derive from a middle-aged man with acute or convalescent COVID-19.

The rearrangement uses TRBV27 and TRBJ1-3; D might be TRBD1 (6 bases). CDR1 and CDR2 from the germline V gene are MNHEY and SMNVEV (reference sequence). The V end was cut by 4 bases, the J end by 5 bases, with 24 bases between. The CDR3 runs to 18 residues. The CDR3 DNA is TGTGCCAGCAGTTCCCGCCTATGGACAGCTGCCCGGCGAAACACCATATATTTT. This translates into CASSSRLWTAARRNTIYF.

The chain combines TRBV6-5 with TRBJ1-6; D remains unclear. The ends were cut back, 2 bases at V and 6 bases at J, with 5 bases in the middle. Germline-derived CDR1 and CDR2 are MNHEY and SVGAGI. CDR3 length equals 13 residues. CDR3 coding DNA: TGTGCCAGCAGTTACGGACTTAATTCACCCCTCCACTTT. As protein: CASSYGLNSPLHF.